This T cell receptor (beta chain) comes out of a study of blood T cells in healthy people across ages. The CDR3 spans 13 residues. Looked up from germline, CDR1 is SNHLY and CDR2 is FYNNEI. V lost 6 bases, J lost 6 bases, and 15 bases lay in between. For the second PCR, which ran for about 7 to 12 cycles, a sample-barcoded 5' primer and a J-beta primer mix were used. From the 5' RACE reads, TCRdb called clonotypes with MiXCR, one entry per CDR3 protein. The sample contains some 760,000 distinct CDR3 sequences, around 25% of which appear only once. These records were also assigned to another study, of T cells of mothers and their children.

The chain recombines TRBV2 with TRBJ2-7; TRBD1 is a possible D gene (6 bases). This clonotype was obtained from a boy younger than 18 in good health. Sequencing was done on a sample of blood. CDR3 region: CASSANRDPEQYF. The CDR3, as DNA: TGTGCCAGCAGCGCCAACAGGGATCCCGAGCAGTACTTC.